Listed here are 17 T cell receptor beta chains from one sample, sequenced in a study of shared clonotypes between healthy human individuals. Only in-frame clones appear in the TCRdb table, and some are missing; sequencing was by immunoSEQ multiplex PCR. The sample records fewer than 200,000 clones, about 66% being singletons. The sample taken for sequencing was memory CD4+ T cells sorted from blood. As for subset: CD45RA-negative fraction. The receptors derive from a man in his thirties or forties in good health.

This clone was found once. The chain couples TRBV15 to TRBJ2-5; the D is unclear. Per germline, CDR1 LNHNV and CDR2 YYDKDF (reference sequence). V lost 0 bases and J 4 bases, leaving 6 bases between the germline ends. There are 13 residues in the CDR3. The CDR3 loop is CATSREGRETQYF. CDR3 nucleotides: TGTGCCACCAGCAGAGAAGGACGAGAGACCCAGTACTTC.

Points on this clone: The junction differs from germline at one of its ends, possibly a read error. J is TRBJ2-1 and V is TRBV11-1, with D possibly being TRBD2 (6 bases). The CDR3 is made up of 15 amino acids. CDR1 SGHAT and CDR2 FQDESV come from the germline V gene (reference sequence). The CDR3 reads CASSVAESSYNEQFF. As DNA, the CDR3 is TGCGCCAGCAGCGTAGCGGAGAGCTCCTACAATGAGCAGTTCTTC.

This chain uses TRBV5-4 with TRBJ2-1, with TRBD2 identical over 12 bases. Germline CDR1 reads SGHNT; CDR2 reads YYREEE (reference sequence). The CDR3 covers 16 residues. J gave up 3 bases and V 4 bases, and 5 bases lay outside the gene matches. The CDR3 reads CASSPRTSGNYNEQFF. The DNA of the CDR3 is TGTGCCAGCAGCCCCCGGACTAGCGGGAACTACAATGAGCAGTTCTTC.

In DNA, the CDR3 is TGCGCCAGCAGCTTCGCAGGGGGATCCTACGAGCAGTACTTC. Its translation: CASSFAGGSYEQYF. The chain is built from TRBV5-1 and TRBJ2-7; 7 bases align to TRBD1. V was clipped by 2 bases and J by 1 base; unmatched bases: 3. Germline V gene data show CDR1 as SGHRS and CDR2 as YFSETQ. The CDR3 runs 14 residues.

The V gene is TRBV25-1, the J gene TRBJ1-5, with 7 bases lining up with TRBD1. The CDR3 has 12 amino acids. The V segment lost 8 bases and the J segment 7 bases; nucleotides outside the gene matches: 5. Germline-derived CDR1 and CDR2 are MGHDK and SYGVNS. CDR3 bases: TGTGCCAGCCGACAGGGCTGGCAGCCCCAGCATTTT. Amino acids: CASRQGWQPQHF.

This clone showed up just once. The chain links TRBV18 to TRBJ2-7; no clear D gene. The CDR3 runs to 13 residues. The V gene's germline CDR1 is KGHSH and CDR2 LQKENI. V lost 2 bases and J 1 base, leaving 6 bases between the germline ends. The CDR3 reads CASSPGPSYEQYF. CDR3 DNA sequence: TGTGCCAGCTCACCAGGACCTTCCTACGAGCAGTACTTC.

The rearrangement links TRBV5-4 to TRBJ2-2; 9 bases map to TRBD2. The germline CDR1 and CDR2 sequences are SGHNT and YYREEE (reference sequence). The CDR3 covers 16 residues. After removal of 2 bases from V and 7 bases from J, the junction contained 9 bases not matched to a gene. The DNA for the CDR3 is TGTGCCAGCAGCTTCGGATACGCGGGAGGGGACGGGGAGCTGTTTTTT. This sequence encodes CASSFGYAGGDGELFF.

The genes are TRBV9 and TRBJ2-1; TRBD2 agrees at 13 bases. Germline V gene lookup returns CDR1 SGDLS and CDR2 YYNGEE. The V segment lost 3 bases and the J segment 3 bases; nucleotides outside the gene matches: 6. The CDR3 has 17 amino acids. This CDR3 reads CASSEGTSGAGYNEQFF. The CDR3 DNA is TGTGCCAGCAGCGAGGGGACTAGCGGGGCGGGCTACAATGAGCAGTTCTTC.

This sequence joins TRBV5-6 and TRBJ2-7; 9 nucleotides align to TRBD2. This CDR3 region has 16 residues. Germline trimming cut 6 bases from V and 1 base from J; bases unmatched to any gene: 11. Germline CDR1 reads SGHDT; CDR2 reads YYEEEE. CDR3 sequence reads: CASTATGLAGSYEQYF. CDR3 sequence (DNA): TGTGCCAGCACCGCCACGGGGCTAGCGGGATCCTACGAGCAGTACTTC.

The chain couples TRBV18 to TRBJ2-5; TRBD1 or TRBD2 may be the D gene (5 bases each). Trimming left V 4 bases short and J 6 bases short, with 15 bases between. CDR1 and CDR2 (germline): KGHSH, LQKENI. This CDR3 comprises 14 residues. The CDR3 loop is CASSQSTAAKTQYF. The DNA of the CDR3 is TGTGCCAGCTCACAGTCGACAGCGGCGAAGACCCAGTACTTC.

In DNA, the CDR3 is TGTGCCAGCACCCCGGGACAGGGGGGTAACTATGGCTACACCTTC. Translating gives CASTPGQGGNYGYTF. This rearrangement joins TRBV6-5 to TRBJ1-2; TRBD1 aligns across 11 bases. V shed 7 bases and J 1 base; nucleotides not matched to a gene: 5. This CDR3 has 15 amino acids. Germline V gene lookup returns CDR1 MNHEY and CDR2 SVGAGI.

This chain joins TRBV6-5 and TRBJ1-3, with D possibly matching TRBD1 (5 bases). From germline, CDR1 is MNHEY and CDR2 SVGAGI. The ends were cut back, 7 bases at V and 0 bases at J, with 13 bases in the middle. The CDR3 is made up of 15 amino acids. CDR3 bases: TGTGCCAGCACCAAAAGGGGCAGCTCTGGAAACACCATATATTTT. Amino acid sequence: CASTKRGSSGNTIYF.

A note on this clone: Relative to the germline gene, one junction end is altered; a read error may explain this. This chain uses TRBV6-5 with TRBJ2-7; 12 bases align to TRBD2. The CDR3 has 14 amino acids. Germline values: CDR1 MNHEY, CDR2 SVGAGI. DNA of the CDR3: TGTGCCAGCAGTAGACTAGCGGGAGCCTATGAGCAGTACTTC. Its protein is CASSRLAGAYEQYF.

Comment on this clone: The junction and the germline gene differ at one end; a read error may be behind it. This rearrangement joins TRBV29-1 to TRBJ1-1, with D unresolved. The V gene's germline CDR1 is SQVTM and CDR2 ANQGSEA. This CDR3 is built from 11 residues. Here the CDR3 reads CSVFMGQQSPF. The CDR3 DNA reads TGCAGCGTGTTCATGGGCCAGCAAAGCCCATTT.

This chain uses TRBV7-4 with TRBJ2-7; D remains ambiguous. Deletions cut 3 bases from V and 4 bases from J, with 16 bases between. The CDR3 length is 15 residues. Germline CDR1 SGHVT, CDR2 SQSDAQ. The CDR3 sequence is CASSFTPGPRYEQYF. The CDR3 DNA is TGTGCCAGCAGCTTCACCCCAGGACCGAGGTACGAGCAGTACTTC.

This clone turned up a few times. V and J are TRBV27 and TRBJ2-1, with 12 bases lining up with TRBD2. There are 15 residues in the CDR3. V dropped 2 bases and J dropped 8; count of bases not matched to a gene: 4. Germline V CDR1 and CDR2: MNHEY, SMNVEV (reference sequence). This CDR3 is CASSLRLAGAYEQFF. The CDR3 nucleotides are TGTGCCAGCAGTTTACGACTAGCGGGAGCATATGAGCAGTTCTTC.

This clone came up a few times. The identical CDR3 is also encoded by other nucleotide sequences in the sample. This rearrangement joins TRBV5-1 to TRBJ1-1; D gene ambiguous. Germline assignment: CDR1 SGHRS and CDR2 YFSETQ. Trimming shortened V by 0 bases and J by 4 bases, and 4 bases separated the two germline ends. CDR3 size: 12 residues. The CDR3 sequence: CASSLDLTEAFF. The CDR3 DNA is TGCGCCAGCAGCTTGGATCTCACTGAAGCTTTCTTT.